This TCR beta chain was found in a study of human T cells and chemical hapten exposure. Study-wide background: Doses of diphenylcyclopropenone went to the patients' scalps weekly throughout the roughly 25-week study. Minor volume differences among pooled libraries chiefly drove per-sample TCR yield variation.

Time point here: pre-sensitization, week 0. Treatment reported: therapeutic diphenylcyclopropenone sensitization with weekly scalp DPC. Venepuncture was done earlier than the placement of each patch test. Overall study results and limits: There was alopecia in the donors, so their immune response may differ from that of healthy people.

Germline V gene sequence: CDR1 SGHTA, CDR2 FQGNSA. The CDR3 length is 15 residues. The trim removed 7 bases at V and 7 bases at J, leaving 13 bases unmatched. TCRdb passed the RACE reads through MiXCR, listing each CDR3 protein once. The sample lists about 120,000 distinct CDR3 sequences, about 13% occurring once. This clonotype was detected a few times. What it binds is unknown. Sequences were derived from whole blood, sampled in connection with sensitization to the hapten diphenylcyclopropenone (DPC). V is TRBV7-2 and J is TRBJ2-7; the match to TRBD1 covers 10 bases. The source is a woman under 30 with alopecia areata. Some clones in this sample may be carry-over from other donors' samples. In nucleotides, the CDR3 is TGTGCCAGCACCTTCGACAGGGGGCTCCTTAGGGAGCAGTACTTC. Translated, it gives CASTFDRGLLREQYF.